This T cell receptor beta chain was identified in a study of beta chain features in type 1 diabetes. The investigators reverse transcribed all of the isolated RNA, so they sequenced expressed TCRB transcripts. Sequenced by immunoSEQ multiplex PCR; TCRdb stores in-frame clones only, minus some. There are 250,000 to 350,000 clones in the sample; around 15% occur only once, and approximately 6.7% lies in the top ten. The CDR3 has 12 residues. Trimming cost V 0 bases and J 6 bases, with 7 bases left between them. Germline V CDR1 and CDR2: GTSNPN, SVGIG (reference sequence). This clone was seen a few times. Antigen unknown. Notes on the study in general: Shortening of TCRB CDR3s, moderate but significant, appeared in all four CD4+ subsets of Type 1 diabetes patients.

The TCR was taken from a man aged 25-40 years in good health. The V call is TRBV30, the J call TRBJ2-3, with D possibly TRBD1 on 6 matching bases. The sample was central memory CD4+ T cells from blood. The CDR3 nucleotides are TGTGCCTGGAGTGTAACAGGGGATACGCAGTATTTT. Its translation: CAWSVTGDTQYF.